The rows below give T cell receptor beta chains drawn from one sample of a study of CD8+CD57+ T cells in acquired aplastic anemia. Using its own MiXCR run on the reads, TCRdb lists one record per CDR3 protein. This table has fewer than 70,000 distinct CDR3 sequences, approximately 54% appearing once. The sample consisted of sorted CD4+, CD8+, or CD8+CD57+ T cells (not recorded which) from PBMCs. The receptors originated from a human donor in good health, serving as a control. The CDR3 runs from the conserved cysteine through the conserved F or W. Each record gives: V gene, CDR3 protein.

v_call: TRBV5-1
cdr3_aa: CASSLSGAGHYEQYF

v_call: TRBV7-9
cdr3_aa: CASSLTHNQPQHF

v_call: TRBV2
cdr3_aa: CASSGPRGGSGATDTQYF

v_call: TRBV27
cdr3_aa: CASTPSPGRTGELFF

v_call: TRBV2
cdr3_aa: CASSEMGLGANVLTF

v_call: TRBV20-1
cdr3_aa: CSARDQGASATDTQYF

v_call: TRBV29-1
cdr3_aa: CSAGTGGVYGYTF

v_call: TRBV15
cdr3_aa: CATSRDNSEGYGYIF

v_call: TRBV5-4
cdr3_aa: CASSPSGETDTQYF

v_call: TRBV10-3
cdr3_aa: CAITGQGRTEAFF